Sequencing of this T cell receptor beta chain was carried out in a study of glioma-infiltrating T cells after dendritic cell vaccination (dated by TCRdb to 2016 to 2018). Regarding the complete study: Of the approximately 15 glioblastoma patients in the cohort, all drawn from Phase I and II dendritic cell vaccination trials, 9 were newly diagnosed and 6 had recurrent disease. Autologous tumor lysate-pulsed dendritic cell vaccination was administered to the patients between the early 2000s and the early 2010s. The vaccine was prepared from monocyte-derived dendritic cells that were cultured for around 7 days with IL-4 and GM-CSF and then pulsed overnight with autologous tumor lysate. Three intradermal dendritic cell vaccine injections were administered to patients at biweekly intervals in the arm below the axilla. Tumor-infiltrating lymphocyte content was quantified and tumor and blood repertoires were compared in dendritic cell-vaccinated glioblastoma patients by deep sequencing of TCR beta CDR3 regions. Survival after dendritic cell vaccination was correlated with TCR sequencing metrics, such as TIL content and the overlap between tumor and blood repertoires. Results and caveats for the whole study, not just this receptor: The three-group TCR overlap response model was characterized as speculative, and prospective validation of the model was stated to be required. After dendritic cell vaccination, a higher estimated pretreatment TIL content predicted longer time to progression and longer overall survival. TCR clonality showed no direct relationship with survival, which suggests that a diverse polyclonal response may matter. The cohort was small and heterogeneous, and full blood and tumor sets were available for few patients, with initial-recurrent tumor pairs available for even fewer patients.

This clone showed up just a few times. Its antigen has not been determined. No much larger clone exists at a distance of one base, and base qualities are not known. The time point label of this sample denotes: after dendritic cell vaccination, including at tumor progression/relapse. To be selected, patients needed enough residual fresh-frozen tumor tissue and more than two years of available survival data. Molecular status otherwise varied across the glioblastoma patients, but none of them carried an isocitrate dehydrogenase mutation. PBMC were collected before vaccination, two weeks after the third vaccination, and at tumor progression if tumor progression occurred. The Qiagen DNeasy Blood extraction Kit was used to extract genomic DNA. TCRB CDR3 regions were amplified from roughly 1.8 ug genomic DNA, or all available DNA if less, using the immunoSEQ assay. Multiplex PCR used 60 forward primers for TCR V beta segments and 13 reverse primers for J beta segments. Synthetic control templates were spiked into each sample at limiting dilution to estimate reads per starting template. Sequencing produced 87 bp reads on the Illumina HiSeq System. Concerning the study's data processing: PCR and sequencing errors were removed by a nearest neighbor algorithm that merged closely related sequences. TCR overlap was defined as the percentage of unique tumor TCR beta sequences that were also present in the same patient's peripheral blood. TCRdb provides this immuneACCESS table in a form limited to in-frame rearrangements. Some clones are lacking; in checked studies, under half of them reflect an unresolved V gene, and why the rest are absent is not known. V, J and clone size are taken as reported in that table, and D and trimming were inferred from the DNA itself. The sample contains 50,000 to 60,000 clones, about 86% of them found a single time. The ten largest clones represent around 14% of the sample.

CDR1 and CDR2 are drawn from the germline V gene (reference sequence): SGHNT, YYREEE. From V the trimming removes 0 bases and from J it removes 5 bases, while the gene matches leave 10 bases of the junction unaccounted for. Its CDR3 holds 18 amino acids, cysteine through phenylalanine. Here the CDR3 DNA is all that survives: 54 bases in frame from base 1. The sequenced sample was blood, obtained after dendritic cell vaccination. The sequence came from a human donor with glioblastoma. The chain employs TRBV5-4 and TRBJ2-3, with TRBD2 matching 12 junction bases. The CDR3 amino acid sequence is: CASSLDLGLAGGLDTQYF. At the DNA level, the sequence is TGTGCCAGCAGCTTGGACCTCGGGCTAGCGGGGGGGCTAGATACGCAGTATTTT.